The rows below give T cell receptor beta chains drawn from one sample of a study of T cells in localized non-small cell lung cancer. Measured with immunoSEQ multiplex PCR; TCRdb has only the in-frame clones, and not every one. The sample carries fewer than 25,000 clones, approximately 84% recorded once. The sample in question was peripheral blood, obtained before any cancer treatment. These receptors all come from a male donor at least 60 years old with stage II squamous cell lung carcinoma. Both conserved end residues are part of each CDR3. The D gene is left open where the match is weak. Rows give clone size only sometimes, using once, few, many, or a class for an expanded clone.

abundance: -; v_gene: TRBV9; j_gene: TRBJ2-1; d_gene: TRBD1; CDR3nt: TGTGCCAGCAGCCGACAGGGGGGCTCCTACAATGAGCAGTTCTTC; CDR3aa: CASSRQGGSYNEQFF
abundance: -; v_gene: TRBV28; j_gene: TRBJ1-1; d_gene: -; CDR3nt: TGTGCCAGCAGGGAACTCGGGGGGATGATGAACACTGAAGCTTTCTTT; CDR3aa: CASRELGGMMNTEAFF
abundance: -; v_gene: TRBV5-1; j_gene: TRBJ1-2; d_gene: -; CDR3nt: TGCGCCAGCAGCTTGGCCATGGGGACGGTCTATGGCTACACCTTC; CDR3aa: CASSLAMGTVYGYTF
abundance: -; v_gene: TRBV25-1; j_gene: TRBJ1-1; d_gene: -; CDR3nt: TGTGCCAGCAGTGAATCGGATACGAACACTGAAGCTTTCTTT; CDR3aa: CASSESDTNTEAFF
abundance: -; v_gene: TRBV29-1; j_gene: TRBJ1-5; d_gene: -; CDR3nt: TGCAGCCCGGACGGTTGGGGGCTATATGGCAATCAGCCCCAGCATTTT; CDR3aa: CSPDGWGLYGNQPQHF
abundance: -; v_gene: TRBV5-1; j_gene: TRBJ2-1; d_gene: -; CDR3nt: TGCGCCAGCAGCTCAGACTCATTGTCCTACAATGAGCAGTTCTTC; CDR3aa: CASSSDSLSYNEQFF
abundance: -; v_gene: TRBV7-3; j_gene: TRBJ2-2; d_gene: TRBD2; CDR3nt: TGTGCCAGCAGCTTTACAGCGGGGGCGGGGACCGGGGAGCTGTTTTTT; CDR3aa: CASSFTAGAGTGELFF
abundance: -; v_gene: TRBV10-2; j_gene: TRBJ2-3; d_gene: TRBD1; CDR3nt: TGCGCCAGCAGGGGAGGGACAGGGGAAGAAGATACGCAGTATTTT; CDR3aa: CASRGGTGEEDTQYF
abundance: -; v_gene: TRBV18; j_gene: TRBJ1-4; d_gene: -; CDR3nt: TGTGCCAGCTCACCCCGTCAACAGGGAGGGAATGAAAAACTGTTTTTT; CDR3aa: CASSPRQQGGNEKLFF
abundance: once; v_gene: TRBV7-9; j_gene: TRBJ2-3; d_gene: -; CDR3nt: TGTGCCAGCAGCCCCGACAGGCCCTCTAGCACAGATACGCAGTATTTT; CDR3aa: CASSPDRPSSTDTQYF
abundance: -; v_gene: TRBV28; j_gene: TRBJ1-5; d_gene: -; CDR3nt: TGTGCCAGCAGTTTAGGTGGGGGGCGGAATAGCAATCAGCCCCAGCATTTT; CDR3aa: CASSLGGGRNSNQPQHF
abundance: -; v_gene: TRBV6-6; j_gene: TRBJ1-1; d_gene: -; CDR3nt: TGTGCCAGCAGTTACGCGAGGACTGAAGCTTTCTTT; CDR3aa: CASSYARTEAFF
abundance: -; v_gene: TRBV4-2; j_gene: TRBJ1-3; d_gene: -; CDR3nt: TGTGCCAGCAGCTCGCGACAGGTAGATGGAAACACCATATATTTT; CDR3aa: CASSSRQVDGNTIYF
abundance: -; v_gene: TRBV19; j_gene: TRBJ1-2; d_gene: -; CDR3nt: TGTGCCAGTAATACAGGGTTCCCTAACTATGGCTACACCTTC; CDR3aa: CASNTGFPNYGYTF
abundance: -; v_gene: TRBV5-1; j_gene: TRBJ1-2; d_gene: TRBD1; CDR3nt: TGCGCCAGCAGCTTGGGGGCTTCCGGGACAGGGTATTCCTATGGCTACACCTTC; CDR3aa: CASSLGASGTGYSYGYTF
abundance: -; v_gene: TRBV15; j_gene: TRBJ1-1; d_gene: -; CDR3nt: TGTGCCACCAGCAGAGATCCCCCAGGAGGGAACACTGAAGCTTTCTTT; CDR3aa: CATSRDPPGGNTEAFF
abundance: -; v_gene: TRBV4-3; j_gene: TRBJ1-4; d_gene: TRBD1; CDR3nt: TGCGCCAGCAGCCCGAGGGCAGGGGGCGAAAAACTGTTTTTT; CDR3aa: CASSPRAGGEKLFF
abundance: few; v_gene: TRBV5-1; j_gene: TRBJ1-2; d_gene: -; CDR3nt: TGCGCCAGCAGCTTGGTATCGGGGACCGATGGCTACACCTTC; CDR3aa: CASSLVSGTDGYTF
abundance: -; v_gene: TRBV11-3; j_gene: TRBJ2-1; d_gene: TRBD2; CDR3nt: TGTGCCAGCAGCCTAATGGGCGGGGAGGGAAGATTCTTC; CDR3aa: CASSLMGGEGRFF
abundance: -; v_gene: TRBV1; j_gene: TRBJ1-5; d_gene: -; CDR3nt: -; CDR3aa: CTSSPRTGEVAISPSIF
abundance: -; v_gene: TRBV4-2; j_gene: TRBJ2-1; d_gene: TRBD2; CDR3nt: TGTGCCAGCAGCCAAGATGAAAGCGGGAGGGGTTACAATGAGCAGTTCTTC; CDR3aa: CASSQDESGRGYNEQFF
abundance: -; v_gene: TRBV7-2; j_gene: TRBJ2-5; d_gene: -; CDR3nt: TGTGCCAGCAGCTTCAGGGGGGTCCAAGAGACCCAGTACTTC; CDR3aa: CASSFRGVQETQYF
abundance: -; v_gene: TRBV5-1; j_gene: TRBJ2-1; d_gene: TRBD2; CDR3nt: TGCGCCAGCAGCGATGGACTAGCGGGAGGCTATGAGCAGTTCTTC; CDR3aa: CASSDGLAGGYEQFF
abundance: -; v_gene: TRBV10-1; j_gene: TRBJ1-3; d_gene: -; CDR3nt: TGCGCCAGCAGTGAGGAGGGGCCTATCTCTGGAAACACCATATATTTT; CDR3aa: CASSEEGPISGNTIYF
abundance: -; v_gene: TRBV7-2; j_gene: TRBJ2-7; d_gene: -; CDR3nt: TGTGCCAGCAGCTTAGGGCAGGGCCATATCTACGAGCAGTACTTC; CDR3aa: CASSLGQGHIYEQYF
abundance: once; v_gene: TRBV6-5; j_gene: TRBJ1-2; d_gene: TRBD1; CDR3nt: TGTGCCAGCGGTACTACAGGGGGCTCCTTTGGCTACACCTTC; CDR3aa: CASGTTGGSFGYTF
abundance: -; v_gene: TRBV19; j_gene: TRBJ2-1; d_gene: -; CDR3nt: TGTGCCAGTAGTCCGAGATGGGACTCCATCCCCCCTTACAATGAGCAGTTCTTC; CDR3aa: CASSPRWDSIPPYNEQFF
abundance: -; v_gene: TRBV6-6; j_gene: TRBJ2-7; d_gene: -; CDR3nt: TGTGCCAGCAGTTACTCGACTGGGGGCGAGCAGTACTTC; CDR3aa: CASSYSTGGEQYF
abundance: -; v_gene: TRBV5-1; j_gene: TRBJ2-5; d_gene: -; CDR3nt: TGCGCCAGCAGCTTGGCACAAAAAGAGACCCAGTACTTC; CDR3aa: CASSLAQKETQYF
abundance: -; v_gene: TRBV28; j_gene: TRBJ2-2; d_gene: -; CDR3nt: TGTGCCAGCAGTGTGGTGCAGGCGGGGACCGGGGAGCTGTTTTTT; CDR3aa: CASSVVQAGTGELFF
abundance: -; v_gene: TRBV2; j_gene: TRBJ2-2; d_gene: TRBD1; CDR3nt: TGTGCCAGCAGACAGGGGGGTACCGGGGAGCTGTTTTTT; CDR3aa: CASRQGGTGELFF
abundance: -; v_gene: TRBV29-1; j_gene: TRBJ1-2; d_gene: TRBD1; CDR3nt: TGCAGCGTTTTTAGACGAGGGACAGGGGATGATGGCTACACCTTC; CDR3aa: CSVFRRGTGDDGYTF
abundance: -; v_gene: TRBV5-4; j_gene: TRBJ2-2; d_gene: TRBD2; CDR3nt: TGTGCCAGCAGCTTGGATCCCCTAGCGGGAGCCGGGGAGCTGTTTTTT; CDR3aa: CASSLDPLAGAGELFF
abundance: -; v_gene: TRBV14; j_gene: TRBJ2-1; d_gene: -; CDR3nt: TGTGCCAGCAGCCAGGGATACAATGAGCAGTTCTTC; CDR3aa: CASSQGYNEQFF
abundance: -; v_gene: TRBV9; j_gene: TRBJ2-1; d_gene: TRBD2; CDR3nt: TGTGCCAGCAGCTCGGGACTAGCGGGGGCCTACAATGAGCAGTTCTTC; CDR3aa: CASSSGLAGAYNEQFF
abundance: -; v_gene: TRBV19; j_gene: TRBJ2-7; d_gene: TRBD1; CDR3nt: TGTGCCAGTAGTATGGGGGGGACAGGGGTCTTCGAGCAGTACTTC; CDR3aa: CASSMGGTGVFEQYF
abundance: -; v_gene: TRBV29-1; j_gene: TRBJ1-2; d_gene: TRBD1; CDR3nt: TGCAGCGTCGTTGGACAGGGGACTAACTATGGCTACACCTTC; CDR3aa: CSVVGQGTNYGYTF
abundance: -; v_gene: TRBV19; j_gene: TRBJ2-7; d_gene: -; CDR3nt: TGTGCCAGTAGTATGTTACAGGCCGGGGACGAGCAGTACTTC; CDR3aa: CASSMLQAGDEQYF
abundance: -; v_gene: TRBV9; j_gene: TRBJ1-2; d_gene: TRBD1; CDR3nt: TGTGCCAGCAGCCGGACAGGGCCCGGCTATGGCTACACCTTC; CDR3aa: CASSRTGPGYGYTF
abundance: few; v_gene: TRBV4-1; j_gene: TRBJ2-7; d_gene: TRBD1; CDR3nt: TGCGCCAGCAGCCAAGGTCCGACAGGGGCCTACGAGCAGTACTTC; CDR3aa: CASSQGPTGAYEQYF
abundance: -; v_gene: TRBV30; j_gene: TRBJ1-1; d_gene: TRBD1; CDR3nt: TGTGCCTGGAGGCTCGGGACAGTTACTGAAGCTTTCTTT; CDR3aa: CAWRLGTVTEAFF
abundance: once; v_gene: TRBV6-5; j_gene: TRBJ2-7; d_gene: -; CDR3nt: TGTGCCAGCAGTACCGGAACAGGGTGGTACGAGCAGTACTTC; CDR3aa: CASSTGTGWYEQYF
abundance: few; v_gene: TRBV4-3; j_gene: TRBJ2-7; d_gene: -; CDR3nt: TGCGCCAGCAGCCAAGATCTCCGGGTCGAGCAGTACTTC; CDR3aa: CASSQDLRVEQYF
abundance: -; v_gene: TRBV7-2; j_gene: TRBJ2-7; d_gene: TRBD1; CDR3nt: TGTGCCAGCAGCCAGCATGGACAGGGTTTGGGGGAGCAGTACTTC; CDR3aa: CASSQHGQGLGEQYF
abundance: -; v_gene: TRBV19; j_gene: TRBJ1-1; d_gene: -; CDR3nt: TGTGCCAGTAGTATCGGCAGCGTAATGAACACTGAAGCTTTCTTT; CDR3aa: CASSIGSVMNTEAFF
abundance: -; v_gene: TRBV10-2; j_gene: TRBJ2-3; d_gene: -; CDR3nt: TGCGCCAGCAGTGACGTTGGGGGGCGCGGAGATACGCAGTATTTT; CDR3aa: CASSDVGGRGDTQYF
abundance: few; v_gene: TRBV29-1; j_gene: TRBJ2-3; d_gene: -; CDR3nt: TGCAGCGTTGTTAAGAGCGGGAGCACAGATACGCAGTATTTT; CDR3aa: CSVVKSGSTDTQYF
abundance: -; v_gene: TRBV6-5; j_gene: TRBJ1-2; d_gene: -; CDR3nt: TGTGCCAGCAGTCCTAGACAAGGTGGCTACACCTTC; CDR3aa: CASSPRQGGYTF
abundance: -; v_gene: TRBV19; j_gene: TRBJ2-5; d_gene: TRBD1; CDR3nt: TGTGCCAGTAGTATAGGTTTGCGGGACAGGCACTTC; CDR3aa: CASSIGLRDRHF
abundance: -; v_gene: TRBV7-2; j_gene: TRBJ2-1; d_gene: -; CDR3nt: TGTGCCAGCAGCTTAGCGTACAATGAGCAGTTCTTC; CDR3aa: CASSLAYNEQFF
abundance: once; v_gene: TRBV11-3; j_gene: TRBJ2-6; d_gene: TRBD1; CDR3nt: TGTGCCAGCAGCCGCGTAGCAGGGGGCTACCTCTCTGGGGCCAACGTCCTGACTTTC; CDR3aa: CASSRVAGGYLSGANVLTF
abundance: -; v_gene: TRBV28; j_gene: TRBJ1-2; d_gene: -; CDR3nt: TGTGCCCGCAGTTTTGGCAGGACCCATGGCTACACCTTC; CDR3aa: CARSFGRTHGYTF
abundance: -; v_gene: TRBV10-3; j_gene: TRBJ1-1; d_gene: TRBD1; CDR3nt: TGTGCCATCAGTGATTCAGGGGGACGGGCTGAAGCTTTCTTT; CDR3aa: CAISDSGGRAEAFF
abundance: -; v_gene: TRBV7-6; j_gene: TRBJ1-1; d_gene: -; CDR3nt: TGTGCCAGCAGCTTAGGCAGCGGCACTGAAGCTTTCTTT; CDR3aa: CASSLGSGTEAFF